Sequencing of this T cell receptor beta chain was carried out in a study of early T cells in non-severe SARS-CoV-2 infection. At the level of the study: Chains stayed unpaired after sequencing of bulk RNA from unsorted whole blood.

The CDR3 spans 16 residues. The V gene lost 4 bases and the J gene lost 1 base, with 16 bases spanning the gap. In germline, CDR1 is SGHRS, CDR2 YFSETQ. Unique molecular identifiers were added to individual cDNA molecules. TCRdb used MiXCR to reprocess the 5' RACE reads, holding one entry per CDR3 protein. The table lists about 110,000 distinct CDR3 sequences, around 12% of them singletons, with around 4% in the top ten. This clonotype was counted a few times. The sequencing here drew on whole blood, taken at baseline. The sequence was collected from an adult who was a healthcare worker with PCR-confirmed SARS-CoV-2 infection or an uninfected control (not recorded which). The rearrangement uses TRBV5-1 and TRBJ2-3; tentatively, D is TRBD2 (6 bases). The CDR3 protein is CASSHGGGVGTDTQYF. The CDR3 DNA sequence: TGCGCCAGCAGCCATGGTGGCGGGGTCGGCACAGATACGCAGTATTTT.